The following is a T cell receptor (beta chain) sequence with its context. Its antigen is not known. The protocol was immunoSEQ multiplex PCR, while the TCRdb copy is restricted to in-frame clones and leaves out a portion. The table includes more than 110,000 clones, 92% detected once. V lost 6 bases, J lost 0 bases, and 8 bases stayed unmatched. The CDR3 is 16 residues long. Germline V gene lookup returns CDR1 MNHNY and CDR2 SVGAGI (reference sequence). The data belong to a study of T cell responses to AZD1222 COVID-19 vaccine. Overall study results and limits: Elevations in Spike-specific TCR breadth and depth followed administration of two AZD1222 doses. Just a handful of people given AZD1222 tested seropositive at baseline. The donor group comprised mostly white British people and more females; the analysis possibly underestimated clonal diversity. Unmutated variant regions reportedly attract nearly half of all spike-specific TCRs.

The starting material was peripheral blood, obtained 28 days after the second AZD1222 dose. The TCR comes from an adult who received the AZD1222 COVID-19 vaccine. The rearrangement links TRBV6-6 to TRBJ1-1, with 9 bases matching TRBD1. CDR3 nucleotides: TGTGCCAGCAGATCGACAGGGGGGGTTATGAACACTGAAGCTTTCTTT. Protein: CASRSTGGVMNTEAFF.